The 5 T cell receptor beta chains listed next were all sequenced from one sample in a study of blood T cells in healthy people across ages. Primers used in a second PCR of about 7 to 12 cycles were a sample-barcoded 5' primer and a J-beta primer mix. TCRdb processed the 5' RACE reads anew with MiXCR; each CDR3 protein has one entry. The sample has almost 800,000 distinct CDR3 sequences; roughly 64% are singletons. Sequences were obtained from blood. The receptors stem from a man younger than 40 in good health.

CDR3: CASRDTGQSGELFF. CDR3 DNA sequence: TGTGCCAGCAGGGATACGGGACAATCCGGGGAGCTGTTTTTT. The chain links TRBV28 to TRBJ2-2; perhaps TRBD1 as D (6 bases). Germline V gene data show CDR1 as MDHEN and CDR2 as SYDVKM. This CDR3 spans 14 amino acids. V was pared by 6 bases and J by 6 bases, with 14 bases between.

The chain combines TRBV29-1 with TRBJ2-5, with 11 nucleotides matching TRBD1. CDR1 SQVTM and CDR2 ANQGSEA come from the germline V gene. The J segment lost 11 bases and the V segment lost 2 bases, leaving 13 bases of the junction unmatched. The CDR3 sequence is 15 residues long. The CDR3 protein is CSVETGQGVSYEQYF. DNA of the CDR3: TGCAGCGTTGAAACGGGACAGGGGGTTTCGTATGAGCAGTACTTC. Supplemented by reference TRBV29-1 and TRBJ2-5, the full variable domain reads SAVISQKPSRDICQRGTSLTIQCQVDSQVTMMFWYRQQPGQSLTLIATANQGSEATYESGFVIDKFPISRPNLTFSTLTVSNMSPEDSSIYLCSVETGQGVSYEQYFGPGTRLLVL.

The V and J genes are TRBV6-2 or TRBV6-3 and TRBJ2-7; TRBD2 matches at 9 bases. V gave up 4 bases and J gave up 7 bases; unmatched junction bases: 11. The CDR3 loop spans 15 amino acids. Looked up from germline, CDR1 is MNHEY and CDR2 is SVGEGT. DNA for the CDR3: TGTGCCAGCAGTTGGGGGACTAGCCCCACGCGAGAGCAGTACTTC. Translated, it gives CASSWGTSPTREQYF.

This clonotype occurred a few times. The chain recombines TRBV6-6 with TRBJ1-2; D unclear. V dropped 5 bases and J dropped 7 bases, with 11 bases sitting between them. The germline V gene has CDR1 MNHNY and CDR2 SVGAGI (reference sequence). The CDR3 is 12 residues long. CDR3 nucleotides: TGTGCCAGCAGTCATCCTCAAGGTGGCTACACCTTC. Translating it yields CASSHPQGGYTF.

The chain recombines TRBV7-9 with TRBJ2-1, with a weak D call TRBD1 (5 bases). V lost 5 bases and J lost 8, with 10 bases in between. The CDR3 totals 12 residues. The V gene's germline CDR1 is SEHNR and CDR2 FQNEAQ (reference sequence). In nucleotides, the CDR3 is TGTGCCAGCAGCAACCAGGGTTATGAGCAGTTCTTC. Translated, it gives CASSNQGYEQFF. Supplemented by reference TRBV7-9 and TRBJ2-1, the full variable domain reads DTGVSQNPRHKITKRGQNVTFRCDPISEHNRLYWYRQTLGQGPEFLTYFQNEAQLEKSRLLSDRFSAERPKGSFSTLEIQRTEQGDSAMYLCASSNQGYEQFFGPGTRLTVL.